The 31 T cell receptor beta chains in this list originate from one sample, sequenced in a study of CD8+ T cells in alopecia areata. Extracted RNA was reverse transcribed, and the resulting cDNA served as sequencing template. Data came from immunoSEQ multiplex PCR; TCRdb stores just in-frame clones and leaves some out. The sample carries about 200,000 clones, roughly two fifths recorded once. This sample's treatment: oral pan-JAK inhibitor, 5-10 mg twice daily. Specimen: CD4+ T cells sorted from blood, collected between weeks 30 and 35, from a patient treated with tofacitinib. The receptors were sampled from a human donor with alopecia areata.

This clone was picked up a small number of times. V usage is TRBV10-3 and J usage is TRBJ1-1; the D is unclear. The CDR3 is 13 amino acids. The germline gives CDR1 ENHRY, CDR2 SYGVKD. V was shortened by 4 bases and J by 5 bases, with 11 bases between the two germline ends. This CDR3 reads CAISGVGRTEAFF. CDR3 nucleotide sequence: TGTGCCATCAGTGGGGTGGGTAGAACTGAAGCTTTCTTT.

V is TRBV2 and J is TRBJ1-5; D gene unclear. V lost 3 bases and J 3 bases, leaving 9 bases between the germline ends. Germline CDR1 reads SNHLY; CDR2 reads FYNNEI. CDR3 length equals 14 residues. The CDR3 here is CASSDRPTNQPQHF. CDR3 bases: TGTGCCAGCAGTGATCGTCCGACCAATCAGCCCCAGCATTTT.

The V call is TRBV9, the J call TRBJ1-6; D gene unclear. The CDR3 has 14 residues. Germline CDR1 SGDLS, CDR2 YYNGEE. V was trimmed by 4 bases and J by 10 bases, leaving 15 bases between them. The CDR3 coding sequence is TGTGCCAGCAGCCCCCGTGTGCTCGGGTCACCCCTCCACTTT. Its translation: CASSPRVLGSPLHF.

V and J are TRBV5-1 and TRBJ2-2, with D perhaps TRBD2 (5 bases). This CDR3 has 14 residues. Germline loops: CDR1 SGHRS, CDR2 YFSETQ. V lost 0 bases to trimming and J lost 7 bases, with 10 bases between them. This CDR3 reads CASSLAGEGGELFF. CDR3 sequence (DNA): TGCGCCAGCAGCTTGGCCGGGGAAGGCGGGGAGCTGTTTTTT.

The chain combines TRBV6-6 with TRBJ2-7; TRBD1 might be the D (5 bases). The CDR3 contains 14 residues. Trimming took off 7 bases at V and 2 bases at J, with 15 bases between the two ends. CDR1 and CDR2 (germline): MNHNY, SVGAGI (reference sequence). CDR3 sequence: CASTQGGTPYEQYF. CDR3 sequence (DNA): TGTGCCAGCACCCAGGGCGGAACTCCCTACGAGCAGTACTTC.

In DNA form, the CDR3 reads TGCAGCGTCGCAGGGCGGGGAAAGACCTACGAGCAGTACTTC. Its translation is CSVAGRGKTYEQYF. The chain employs TRBV29-1 and TRBJ2-7; a weak D match, TRBD2 (6 bases). CDR3 size: 14 residues. Germline V gives CDR1 SQVTM, CDR2 ANQGSEA. Trimming removed 6 bases at V and 2 bases at J, with 17 bases between.

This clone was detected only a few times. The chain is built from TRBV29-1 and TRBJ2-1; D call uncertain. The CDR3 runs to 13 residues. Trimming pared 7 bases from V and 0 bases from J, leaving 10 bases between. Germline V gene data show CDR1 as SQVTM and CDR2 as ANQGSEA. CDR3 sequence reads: CSASTDSYNEQFF. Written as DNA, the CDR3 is TGCAGCGCCTCGACGGACTCCTACAATGAGCAGTTCTTC.

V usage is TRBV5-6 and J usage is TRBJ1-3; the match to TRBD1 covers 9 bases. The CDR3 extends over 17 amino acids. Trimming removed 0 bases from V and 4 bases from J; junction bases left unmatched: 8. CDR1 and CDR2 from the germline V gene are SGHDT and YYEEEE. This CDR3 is CASSLVNYRGQGNTIYF. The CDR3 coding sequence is TGTGCCAGCAGCTTGGTGAATTACAGGGGGCAAGGAAACACCATATATTTT.

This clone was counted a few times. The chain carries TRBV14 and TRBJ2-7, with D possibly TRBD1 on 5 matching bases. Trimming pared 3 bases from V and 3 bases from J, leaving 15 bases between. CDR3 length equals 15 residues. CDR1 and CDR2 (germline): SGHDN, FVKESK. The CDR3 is CASSQLQGRFYEQYF. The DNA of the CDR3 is TGTGCCAGCAGCCAGCTTCAGGGAAGATTCTACGAGCAGTACTTC.

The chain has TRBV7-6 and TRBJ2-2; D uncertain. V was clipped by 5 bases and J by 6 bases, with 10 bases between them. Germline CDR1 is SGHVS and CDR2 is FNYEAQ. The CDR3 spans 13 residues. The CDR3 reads CASSPLAAGELFF. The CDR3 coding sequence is TGTGCCAGCAGCCCCCTCGCGGCCGGGGAGCTGTTTTTT.

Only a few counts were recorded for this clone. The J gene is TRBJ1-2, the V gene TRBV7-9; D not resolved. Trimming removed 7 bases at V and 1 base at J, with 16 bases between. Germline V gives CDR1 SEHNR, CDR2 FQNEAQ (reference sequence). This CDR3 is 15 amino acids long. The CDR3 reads CASTPLGSLNYGYTF. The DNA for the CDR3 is TGTGCCAGCACCCCGCTCGGCAGTCTTAACTATGGCTACACCTTC.

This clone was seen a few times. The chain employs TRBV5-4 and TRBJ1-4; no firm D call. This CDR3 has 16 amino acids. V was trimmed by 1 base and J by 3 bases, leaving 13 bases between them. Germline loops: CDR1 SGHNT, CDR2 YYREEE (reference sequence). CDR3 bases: TGTGCCAGCAGCTTGATCGGGGTACCAGCTAATGAAAAACTGTTTTTT. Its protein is CASSLIGVPANEKLFF.

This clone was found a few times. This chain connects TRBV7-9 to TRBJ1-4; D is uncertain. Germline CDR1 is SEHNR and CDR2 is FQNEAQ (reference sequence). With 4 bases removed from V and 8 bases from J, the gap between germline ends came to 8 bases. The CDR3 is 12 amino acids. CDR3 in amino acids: CASSYRSEKLFF. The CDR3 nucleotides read TGTGCCAGCAGCTACAGATCCGAAAAACTGTTTTTT.

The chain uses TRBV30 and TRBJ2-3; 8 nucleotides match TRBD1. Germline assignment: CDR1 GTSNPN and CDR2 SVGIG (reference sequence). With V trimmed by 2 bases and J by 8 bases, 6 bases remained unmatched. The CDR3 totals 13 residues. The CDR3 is CAWSRQGLGTQYF. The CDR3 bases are TGTGCCTGGAGTAGACAGGGGTTGGGTACGCAGTATTTT.

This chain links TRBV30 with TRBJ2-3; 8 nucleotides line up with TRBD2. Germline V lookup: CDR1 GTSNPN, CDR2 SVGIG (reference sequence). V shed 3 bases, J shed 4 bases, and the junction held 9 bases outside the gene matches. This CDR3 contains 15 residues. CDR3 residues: CAWRRGLGGADTQYF. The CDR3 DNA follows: TGTGCCTGGAGGAGGGGACTAGGAGGGGCAGATACGCAGTATTTT.

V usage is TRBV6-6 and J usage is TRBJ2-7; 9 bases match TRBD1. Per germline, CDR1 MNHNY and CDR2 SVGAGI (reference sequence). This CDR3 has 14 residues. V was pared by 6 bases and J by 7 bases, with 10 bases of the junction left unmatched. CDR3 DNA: TGTGCCAGCAGAGCCGGGACAGGGAGTGGGGAGCAGTACTTC. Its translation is CASRAGTGSGEQYF.

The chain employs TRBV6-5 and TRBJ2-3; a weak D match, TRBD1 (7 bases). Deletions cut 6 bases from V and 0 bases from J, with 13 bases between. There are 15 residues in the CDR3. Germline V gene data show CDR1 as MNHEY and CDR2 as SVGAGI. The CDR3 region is CASRMRGQSTDTQYF. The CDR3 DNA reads TGTGCCAGCAGAATGCGGGGACAGAGCACAGATACGCAGTATTTT.

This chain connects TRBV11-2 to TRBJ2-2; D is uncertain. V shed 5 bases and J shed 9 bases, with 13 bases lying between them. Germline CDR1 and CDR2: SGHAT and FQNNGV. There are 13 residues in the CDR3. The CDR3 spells CASSARPGWELFF. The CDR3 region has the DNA TGTGCCAGCAGCGCCAGGCCGGGCTGGGAGCTGTTTTTT.

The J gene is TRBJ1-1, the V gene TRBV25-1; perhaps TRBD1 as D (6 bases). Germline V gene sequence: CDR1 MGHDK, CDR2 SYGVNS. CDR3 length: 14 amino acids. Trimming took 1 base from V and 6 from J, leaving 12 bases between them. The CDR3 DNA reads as TGTGCCAGCAGTGAATCAGGGGAGTCCTCTGAAGCTTTCTTT. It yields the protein CASSESGESSEAFF.

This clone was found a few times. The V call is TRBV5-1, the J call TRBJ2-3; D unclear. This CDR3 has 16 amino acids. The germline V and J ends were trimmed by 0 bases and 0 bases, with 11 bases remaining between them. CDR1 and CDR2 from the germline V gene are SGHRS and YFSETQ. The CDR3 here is CASSLARASSTDTQYF. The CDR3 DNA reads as TGCGCCAGCAGCTTGGCCCGGGCGTCTAGCACAGATACGCAGTATTTT.

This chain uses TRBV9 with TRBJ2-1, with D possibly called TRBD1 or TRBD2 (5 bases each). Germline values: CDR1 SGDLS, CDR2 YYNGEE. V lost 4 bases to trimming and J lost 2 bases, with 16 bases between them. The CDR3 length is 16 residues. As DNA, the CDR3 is TGTGCCAGCAGCTCTACCGGGACCCGAACCTACAATGAGCAGTTCTTC. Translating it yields CASSSTGTRTYNEQFF.

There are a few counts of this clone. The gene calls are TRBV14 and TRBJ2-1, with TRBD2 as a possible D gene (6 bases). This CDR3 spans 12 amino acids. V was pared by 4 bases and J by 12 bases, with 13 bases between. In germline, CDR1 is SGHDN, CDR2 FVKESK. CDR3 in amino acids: CASSRSPGGQFF. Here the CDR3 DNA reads TGTGCCAGCAGCCGTTCCCCCGGGGGGCAGTTCTTC.

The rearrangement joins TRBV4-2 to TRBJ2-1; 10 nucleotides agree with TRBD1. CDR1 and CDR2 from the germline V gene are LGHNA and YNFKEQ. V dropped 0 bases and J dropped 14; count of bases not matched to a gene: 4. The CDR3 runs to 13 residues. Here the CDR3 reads CASSQDRQGAEFF. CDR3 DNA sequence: TGTGCCAGCAGCCAAGATCGACAGGGGGCCGAGTTCTTC.

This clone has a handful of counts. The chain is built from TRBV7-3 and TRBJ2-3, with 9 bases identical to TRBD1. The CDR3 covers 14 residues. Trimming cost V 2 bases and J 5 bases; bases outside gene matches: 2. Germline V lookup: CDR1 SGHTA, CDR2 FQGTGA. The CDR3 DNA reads TGTGCCAGCAGCTTAGGGACAGGGCGAGATACGCAGTATTTT. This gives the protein CASSLGTGRDTQYF.

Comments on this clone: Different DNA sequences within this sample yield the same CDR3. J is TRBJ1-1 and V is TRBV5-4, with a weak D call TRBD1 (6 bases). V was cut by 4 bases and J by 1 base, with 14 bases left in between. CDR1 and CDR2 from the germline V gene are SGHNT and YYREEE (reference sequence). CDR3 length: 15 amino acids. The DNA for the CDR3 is TGTGCCAGCAGCCTTGCTGGGGGGCGGAACACTGAAGCTTTCTTT. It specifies CASSLAGGRNTEAFF.

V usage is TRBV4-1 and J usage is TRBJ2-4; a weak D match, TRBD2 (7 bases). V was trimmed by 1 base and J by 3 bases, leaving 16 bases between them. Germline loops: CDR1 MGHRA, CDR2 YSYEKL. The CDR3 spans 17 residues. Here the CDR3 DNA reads TGCGCCAGCAGCCAAGGGGGGGGAGCGGGACACAAAAACATTCAGTACTTC. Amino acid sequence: CASSQGGGAGHKNIQYF.

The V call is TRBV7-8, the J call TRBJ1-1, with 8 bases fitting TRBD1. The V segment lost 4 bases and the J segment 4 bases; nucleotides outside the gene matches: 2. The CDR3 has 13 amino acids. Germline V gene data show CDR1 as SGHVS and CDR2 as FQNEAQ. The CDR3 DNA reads TGTGCCAGCAGCTGGACAGGGAGCACTGAAGCTTTCTTT. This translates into CASSWTGSTEAFF.

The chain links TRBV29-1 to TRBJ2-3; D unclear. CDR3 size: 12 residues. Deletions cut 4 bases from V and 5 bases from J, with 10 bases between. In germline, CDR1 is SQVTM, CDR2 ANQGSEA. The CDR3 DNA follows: TGCAGCGTTGGGACCAGGAGAGATACGCAGTATTTT. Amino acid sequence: CSVGTRRDTQYF.

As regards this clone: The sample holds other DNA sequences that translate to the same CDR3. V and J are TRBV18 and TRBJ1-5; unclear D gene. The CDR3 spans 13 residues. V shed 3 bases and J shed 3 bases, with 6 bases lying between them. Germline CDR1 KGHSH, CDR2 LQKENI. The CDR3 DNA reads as TGTGCCAGCTCACCGGGTCTCAATCAGCCCCAGCATTTT. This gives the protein CASSPGLNQPQHF. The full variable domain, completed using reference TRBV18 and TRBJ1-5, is NAGVMQNPRHLVRRRGQEARLRCSPMKGHSHVYWYRQLPEEGLKFMVYLQKENIIDESGMPKERFSAEFPKEGPSILRIQQVVRGDSAAYFCASSPGLNQPQHFGDGTRLSIL.

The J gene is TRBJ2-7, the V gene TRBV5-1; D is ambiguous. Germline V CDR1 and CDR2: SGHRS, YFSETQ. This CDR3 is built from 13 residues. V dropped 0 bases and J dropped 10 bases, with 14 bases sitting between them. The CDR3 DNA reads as TGCGCCAGCAGCTTGGTTCCAGGCCGAGGACAGTACTTC. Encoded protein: CASSLVPGRGQYF.

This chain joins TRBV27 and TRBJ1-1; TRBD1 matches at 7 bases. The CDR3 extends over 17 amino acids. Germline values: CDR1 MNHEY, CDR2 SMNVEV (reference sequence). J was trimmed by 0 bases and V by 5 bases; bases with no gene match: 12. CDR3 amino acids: CASSQRQGLFMNTEAFF. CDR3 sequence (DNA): TGTGCCAGCAGTCAGAGACAGGGCCTCTTTATGAACACTGAAGCTTTCTTT.